The 19 T cell receptor beta chains below were found in one sample sequenced in a study of metastatic and nonmetastatic thyroid tumors. TCRdb recomputed clones from the PCR reads via MiXCR. Among 13,000 or so clones listed, roughly a quarter were seen once. Ahead of thyroid surgery, no patient had received treatment of any kind. Sequencing was performed on tumor tissue. These receptor sequences come from a female donor with papillary thyroid cancer or a benign thyroid nodule (not recorded which). Some clones in this sample may be carry-over from other donors' samples.

This clone was recorded at least ten times. This chain connects TRBV19 to TRBJ1-2; TRBD1 might be the D (6 bases). This CDR3 spans 16 amino acids. The V gene's germline CDR1 is LNHDA and CDR2 SQIVND (reference sequence). V lost 0 bases and J lost 2, with 13 bases in between. The chain's CDR3 is CASSIDVGQTNYGYTF. The CDR3 DNA reads as TGTGCCAGTAGTATAGACGTCGGACAGACAAACTATGGCTACACCTTC.

This clone occurred once. The CDR3 DNA is TGCAGTGCCTTAGGACTAGCGGAGTCCTACGAGCAGTACTTC. Translating gives CSALGLAESYEQYF. The J gene is TRBJ2-7, the V gene TRBV20-1, with 10 bases matching TRBD2. With V trimmed by 6 bases and J by 1 base, 6 bases remained unmatched. CDR3 length: 14 residues. Germline CDR1 reads DFQATT; CDR2 reads SNEGSKA (reference sequence).

The rearrangement links TRBV7-2 to TRBJ1-5; D not resolved. The germline gives CDR1 SGHTA, CDR2 FQGNSA. Trimming took 7 bases from V and 7 from J, leaving 14 bases between them. The CDR3 has 13 residues. The DNA of the CDR3 is TGTGCCAGCATCCTATGGGGTGTACAGCCCCAGCATTTT. Encoded protein: CASILWGVQPQHF.

In its sample, this clone ranks as medium-sized (0.01 to 0.1%). The CDR3 reads CASSQTADGMNAFF. CDR3 DNA sequence: TGCGCCAGCAGTCAAACGGCAGACGGAATGAACGCCTTCTTT. The chain recombines TRBV10-2 with TRBJ1-1, with D unresolved. V gave up 5 bases and J gave up 14 bases, with 24 bases separating them. The CDR3 is made up of 14 amino acids. Germline loops: CDR1 WSHSY, CDR2 SAAADI.

The chain links TRBV5-1 to TRBJ2-1; the D gene is possibly TRBD2 (7 bases). The CDR3 has 16 amino acids. Germline V gives CDR1 SGHRS, CDR2 YFSETQ. Trimming left V 6 bases short and J 8 bases short, with 24 bases between. The CDR3 sequence is CASTLEPGRGAYEQFF. CDR3 nucleotides: TGCGCCAGCACCCTCGAACCGGGACGGGGGGCCTATGAGCAGTTCTTC. Full variable domain (outside the CDR3, taken from reference TRBV5-1 and TRBJ2-1): KAGVTQTPRYLIKTRGQQVTLSCSPISGHRSVSWYQQTPGQGLQFLFEYFSETQRNKGNFPGRFSGRQFSNSRSEMNVSTLELGDSALYLCASTLEPGRGAYEQFFGPGTRLTVL.

The rearrangement links TRBV6-1 to TRBJ2-7; D is perhaps TRBD2 (5 bases). V was shortened by 5 bases and J by 6 bases, with 14 bases between the two germline ends. Germline V gene data show CDR1 as MNHNS and CDR2 as SASEGT. The CDR3 loop spans 13 amino acids. This CDR3 is CASSLSGRGEQYF. The CDR3 nucleotides are TGTGCCAGCAGTCTTTCGGGTCGGGGCGAGCAGTACTTC.

CDR3 loop: CASRGEAGSEAFF. CDR3 DNA sequence: TGTGCCAGCAGGGGGGAAGCGGGCTCTGAAGCTTTCTTT. This chain uses TRBV7-9 with TRBJ1-1, with a weak D call TRBD1 (5 bases). Looked up from germline, CDR1 is SEHNR and CDR2 is FQNEAQ (reference sequence). The germline V and J ends were trimmed by 6 bases and 6 bases, with 14 bases remaining between them. The CDR3 has 13 amino acids.

Sample share makes this clone medium-sized. The gene calls are TRBV12-3 or TRBV12-4 and TRBJ1-1; D is ambiguous. This CDR3 is built from 11 residues. Trimming removed 2 bases from V and 4 bases from J, with 2 bases in between. CDR3 sequence (DNA): TGTGCCAGCAGTTTAATCACTGAAGCTTTCTTT. This gives the protein CASSLITEAFF.

Regarding this clone: A junction end diverges from the germline sequence, so it may reflect a read error. The gene calls are TRBV27 and TRBJ2-5; no definite D call. From germline, CDR1 is MNHEY and CDR2 SMNVEV (reference sequence). The CDR3 has 14 amino acids. The CDR3 nucleotides are TGTGCCATCAGTAATCGGGCAGTACAAGAGACCCAGTACTTC. It translates to CAISNRAVQETQYF.

This clone is medium-sized. The rearrangement links TRBV15 to TRBJ1-5; possibly TRBD1 for D (6 bases). Per the germline V gene, CDR1 is LNHNV and CDR2 is YYDKDF (reference sequence). V was clipped by 5 bases and J by 1 base, with 12 bases between them. The CDR3 length is 15 residues. CDR3 DNA: TGTGCCACCAGCCGGCCAGGACAGAGCAATCAGCCCCAGCATTTT. It translates to CATSRPGQSNQPQHF.

The CDR3 reads CASSRGLAYEQYF. The CDR3 DNA reads as TGTGCCAGCAGCCGAGGACTAGCGTACGAGCAGTACTTC. The rearrangement links TRBV3-1 to TRBJ2-7; 9 positions match TRBD2. The CDR3 is made up of 13 amino acids. Germline CDR1 and CDR2: LGHDT and YNNKEL (reference sequence). The V and J ends lost 4 bases and 4 bases, in that order; junction bases with no gene match: 2.

The chain has TRBV5-1 and TRBJ2-3; TRBD2 aligns across 12 bases. Losses at the gene ends were 7 bases for V and 3 bases for J; bases not matched to a gene: 9. CDR1 and CDR2 (germline): SGHRS, YFSETQ. CDR3 length: 16 amino acids. As DNA, the CDR3 is TGCGCCAGCGATACCCTAGCGGGAGGGAAAACAGATACGCAGTATTTT. Protein product: CASDTLAGGKTDTQYF.

The chain links TRBV7-9 to TRBJ1-5, with D possibly matching TRBD1 (5 bases). The CDR3 contains 13 residues. The germline V and J ends were trimmed by 1 base and 4 bases, with 5 bases remaining between them. Germline assignment: CDR1 SEHNR and CDR2 FQNEAQ (reference sequence). The CDR3 DNA reads TGTGCCAGCAGCTTAGGACAGAATCAGCCCCAGCATTTT. Translating it yields CASSLGQNQPQHF.

This clone is judged medium-sized. V and J are TRBV28 and TRBJ2-3; 9 bases agree with TRBD2. From germline, CDR1 is MDHEN and CDR2 SYDVKM. The CDR3 consists of 18 residues. The V segment lost 7 bases and the J segment 1 base; nucleotides outside the gene matches: 15. The CDR3 region has the DNA TGTGCCAGCACCACTCCCGCCCTAGCGGGATGGGGCACAGATACGCAGTATTTT. This sequence encodes CASTTPALAGWGTDTQYF. The full variable domain, in which reference TRBV28 and TRBJ2-3 provide the parts outside the CDR3, is DVKVTQSSRYLVKRTGEKVFLECVQDMDHENMFWYRQDPGLGLRLIYFSYDVKMKEKGDIPEGYSVSREKKERFSLILESASTNQTSMYLCASTTPALAGWGTDTQYFGPGTRLTVL.

V gene TRBV6-2 or TRBV6-3 combines with J gene TRBJ1-5, with 10 positions matching TRBD1. V lost 8 bases, J lost 6 bases, and 7 bases stayed unmatched. The CDR3 is 14 amino acids. Germline CDR1 reads MNHEY; CDR2 reads SVGEGT. CDR3 region: CASDAWTGGQPQHF. CDR3 nucleotides: TGTGCCAGCGATGCTTGGACAGGGGGTCAGCCCCAGCATTTT.

The chain combines TRBV28 with TRBJ2-7; D is unclear. The CDR3 extends over 15 amino acids. The germline V and J ends were trimmed by 2 bases and 0 bases, with 11 bases remaining between them. Germline V lookup: CDR1 MDHEN, CDR2 SYDVKM. Here the CDR3 DNA reads TGTGCCAGCAGTTTAGGTGTTGGTAGCTCCTACGAGCAGTACTTC. Amino acid sequence: CASSLGVGSSYEQYF.

In this sample, this clone turned up a few times. This rearrangement joins TRBV6-2 or TRBV6-3 to TRBJ2-5; no firm D call. With 3 bases removed from V and 2 bases from J, the gap between germline ends came to 7 bases. This CDR3 region has 13 residues. Germline CDR1 is MNHEY and CDR2 is SVGEGT. The CDR3 sequence is CASSYKEQETQYF. CDR3 sequence (DNA): TGTGCCAGCAGTTATAAGGAGCAAGAGACCCAGTACTTC.

By proportion, this clone is medium-sized. This chain connects TRBV6-1 to TRBJ2-5; TRBD2 agrees at 11 bases. CDR1 and CDR2 (germline): MNHNS, SASEGT. The length of the CDR3 is 14 residues. The J segment lost 4 bases and the V segment lost 5 bases, leaving 3 bases of the junction unmatched. The CDR3 coding sequence is TGTGCCAGCAGTTATAGCGGGGGGGCAGAGACCCAGTACTTC. This gives the protein CASSYSGGAETQYF.

This clone was seen a few times. The chain has TRBV6-2 or TRBV6-3 and TRBJ1-2, with a possible D match to TRBD1 (5 bases). This CDR3 is built from 14 residues. V lost 0 bases and J 6 bases, leaving 11 bases between the germline ends. CDR1 is MNHEY, CDR2 SVGEGT, per germline. The CDR3 DNA sequence: TGTGCCAGCAGTTACTCGTTCGGGGGGGATGGCTACACCTTC. As protein: CASSYSFGGDGYTF.